This is a list of T cell receptor beta chains from one sample in a study of control samples from healthy donors and cancer patients. The repertoire was sequenced with immunoSEQ multiplex PCR; TCRdb's copy has only in-frame clones and lacks some. The sample records 100,000 to 150,000 clones, approximately 92% being singletons. Sequenced sample: PBMCs. These receptors originate from a man older than 75 with head and neck cancer. Both conserved end residues are part of each CDR3. Fields, in order: V gene, J gene, clone size, D gene, CDR3 DNA, CDR3 protein. The D gene is left open where the match is weak. The listing skips clone size in some rows; elsewhere it reads once, few, many or a size class.

V gene: TRBV19; J gene: TRBJ1-5; clone size: .; D gene: TRBD1; CDR3 DNA: TGTGCCAGTAGACTCGAACAGGGGCGCCACAATCAGCCCCAGCATTTT; CDR3 protein: CASRLEQGRHNQPQHF
V gene: TRBV18; J gene: TRBJ1-2; clone size: .; D gene: .; CDR3 DNA: TGTGCCAGCTCATCGTCTCTGGACAGTGGCTATGGCTACACCTTC; CDR3 protein: CASSSSLDSGYGYTF
V gene: TRBV29-1; J gene: TRBJ1-3; clone size: .; D gene: .; CDR3 DNA: TGCAGCGTTGATGGGGGGACTGGAAACACCATATATTTT; CDR3 protein: CSVDGGTGNTIYF
V gene: TRBV6-5; J gene: TRBJ2-7; clone size: .; D gene: .; CDR3 DNA: TGTGCCAGCATGGACAACCCGTGGGAGCAGTACTTC; CDR3 protein: CASMDNPWEQYF
V gene: TRBV14; J gene: TRBJ2-1; clone size: few; D gene: .; CDR3 DNA: TGTGCCAGCAGCCCAGGGACCTGGGACAATGAGCAGTTCTTC; CDR3 protein: CASSPGTWDNEQFF
V gene: TRBV4-1; J gene: TRBJ2-1; clone size: .; D gene: .; CDR3 DNA: TGCGCCAGCAGCCGAGGGGGTAGGGGCTCCTACAATGAGCAGTTCTTC; CDR3 protein: CASSRGGRGSYNEQFF
V gene: TRBV5-8; J gene: TRBJ2-3; clone size: .; D gene: .; CDR3 DNA: TGTGCCAGCAGCTGGGGTGGACAGATAAGCACAGATACGCAGTATTTT; CDR3 protein: CASSWGGQISTDTQYF
V gene: TRBV19; J gene: TRBJ2-4; clone size: once; D gene: .; CDR3 DNA: TGTGCCAGTAGCCAACAGGGGCGACTAGGGAACATTCAGTACTTC; CDR3 protein: CASSQQGRLGNIQYF
V gene: TRBV24-1; J gene: TRBJ2-5; clone size: .; D gene: .; CDR3 DNA: TGTGCCACCAGTGATTCGCACTACGGACAGACCCAGTACTTC; CDR3 protein: CATSDSHYGQTQYF
V gene: TRBV5-1; J gene: TRBJ2-7; clone size: .; D gene: TRBD1; CDR3 DNA: TGCGCCAGCAGCTTGGCGGGGACAGGGACCGAGCAGTACTTC; CDR3 protein: CASSLAGTGTEQYF
V gene: TRBV5-1; J gene: TRBJ2-3; clone size: .; D gene: .; CDR3 DNA: TGCGCCAGCAGCCAGGTACTGGATACGCAGTATTTT; CDR3 protein: CASSQVLDTQYF
V gene: TRBV14; J gene: TRBJ2-1; clone size: .; D gene: TRBD2; CDR3 DNA: TGTGCCAGCAGTCTTTACGGGAGGTACGGTGAGCAGTTCTTC; CDR3 protein: CASSLYGRYGEQFF
V gene: TRBV5-4; J gene: TRBJ1-2; clone size: once; D gene: TRBD1; CDR3 DNA: TGTGCCAGCAGCTCCTTCCGGGACAGCTATGGCTACACCTTC; CDR3 protein: CASSSFRDSYGYTF
V gene: TRBV27; J gene: TRBJ2-7; clone size: .; D gene: .; CDR3 DNA: TGTGCCAGCACCCGAGTGGGGTTGGGCGCCTACGAGCAGTACTTC; CDR3 protein: CASTRVGLGAYEQYF
V gene: TRBV30; J gene: TRBJ2-7; clone size: .; D gene: .; CDR3 DNA: TGTGCCTGGAGTGTATTGTCAGGTACCTACGAGCAGTACTTC; CDR3 protein: CAWSVLSGTYEQYF